This entry concerns a single TCR beta chain. As yet, its antigen is unknown. The record originates from a study of human T cells and chemical hapten exposure. The CDR3 covers 14 residues. V was shortened by 6 bases and J by 4 bases, with 15 bases between the two germline ends. Germline V gene lookup returns CDR1 MNHEY and CDR2 SMNVEV (reference sequence). The library gave individual cDNA molecules unique molecular identifiers. TCRdb re-called the RACE reads through MiXCR, storing one row per CDR3 protein. The profile shows about 250,000 distinct CDR3 sequences, approximately 7.5% of them singletons. Study results and limitations: Significantly more large CDR3 similarity clusters arose among expanded TCRs than among controls.

Time point specified: pre-sensitization, week 0. This sample's treatment: therapeutic diphenylcyclopropenone sensitization with weekly scalp DPC. The material was whole blood, obtained in connection with sensitization to the hapten diphenylcyclopropenone (DPC). The rearrangement joins TRBV27 to TRBJ1-2; D is possibly TRBD1 (5 bases). The TCR sequence derives from a man between 18 and 29 years old with alopecia areata. Some clones in this sample may be carry-over from other donors' samples. The CDR3 loop reads CASRPRGSPYGYTF. Written as DNA, the CDR3 is TGTGCCAGCAGGCCGAGGGGTAGTCCCTATGGCTACACCTTC.